What follows are 29 T cell receptor beta chains derived from one specimen sequenced in a study of T-cell memory formation after mild COVID-19. TCRdb fed the 5' RACE reads into MiXCR, producing one record per CDR3 protein. The repertoire holds fewer than 50,000 distinct CDR3 sequences, with roughly 12% as singletons. The sequencing sample was made of PBMCs or a T cell subset sorted from them (not recorded which). These receptors originate from a man between 18 and 35 years old who had mild COVID-19 (a few samples of this study predate the infection). Cell type and time point are not known.

This clonotype came up many times. Here the CDR3 DNA reads TGCAGCGCGGGACAGCTCTACAATGAGCAGTTCTTC. Encoded protein: CSAGQLYNEQFF. The V call is TRBV29-1, the J call TRBJ2-1, with 7 bases aligning to TRBD1. V was pared by 7 bases and J by 3 bases, with 3 bases of the junction left unmatched. This CDR3 is built from 12 residues. Germline V gene sequence: CDR1 SQVTM, CDR2 ANQGSEA.

The chain recombines TRBV29-1 with TRBJ2-3; D gene unclear. Germline loops: CDR1 SQVTM, CDR2 ANQGSEA. V was shortened by 1 base and J by 6 bases, with 8 bases between the two germline ends. This CDR3 spans 12 amino acids. The CDR3 nucleotides are TGCAGCGTTGAAGCGGCGAGTGATACGCAGTATTTT. Protein product: CSVEAASDTQYF.

This clonotype has ten or more counts. The chain carries TRBV29-1 and TRBJ2-3; the match to TRBD2 covers 14 bases. In germline, CDR1 is SQVTM, CDR2 ANQGSEA. V trimming: 6 bases; J trimming: 0 bases; junction bases outside the gene matches: 8. CDR3 length equals 17 residues. The CDR3 DNA is TGCAGCGTGTGGGGACTAGCGGGGGCTACTAGCACAGATACGCAGTATTTT. This codes for CSVWGLAGATSTDTQYF.

The CDR3 sequence is CASRPIGTGELFF. DNA of the CDR3: TGCGCCAGCAGGCCTATAGGGACCGGGGAGCTGTTTTTT. V gene TRBV5-1 combines with J gene TRBJ2-2; D gene uncertain. Germline-derived CDR1 and CDR2 are SGHRS and YFSETQ. The V and J ends lost 5 bases and 5 bases respectively, with 10 bases between them. This CDR3 region has 13 residues.

The rearrangement uses TRBV28 and TRBJ2-2, with 7 positions matching TRBD1. Germline V CDR1 and CDR2: MDHEN, SYDVKM. This CDR3 has 16 amino acids. J gave up 6 bases and V 7 bases, and 14 bases lay outside the gene matches. This CDR3 is CASISQGQGESGELFF. Here the CDR3 DNA reads TGTGCCAGCATCTCCCAGGGGCAGGGGGAATCCGGGGAGCTGTTTTTT.

This clonotype was counted between two and nine times. This sequence joins TRBV5-5 and TRBJ1-5, with 7 bases fitting TRBD1. The germline V gene has CDR1 SGHKS and CDR2 YYEKEE (reference sequence). V dropped 0 bases and J dropped 4; count of bases not matched to a gene: 4. The CDR3 is 15 residues long. CDR3 sequence reads: CASSLAGGGNQPQHF. In nucleotides, the CDR3 is TGTGCCAGCAGCTTGGCAGGGGGTGGGAATCAGCCCCAGCATTTT.

The V call is TRBV7-9, the J call TRBJ1-6, with 9 bases matching TRBD1. Per the germline V gene, CDR1 is SEHNR and CDR2 is FQNEAQ (reference sequence). This CDR3 comprises 15 residues. J gave up 4 bases and V 10 bases, and 8 bases lay outside the gene matches. The CDR3 coding sequence is TGTGCCATCGGATCCGGGACAGGGTATAATTCACCCCTCCACTTT. Amino acid sequence: CAIGSGTGYNSPLHF.

This rearrangement joins TRBV5-6 to TRBJ2-5; 7 nucleotides line up with TRBD2. The CDR3 consists of 15 residues. After removal of 1 base from V and 5 bases from J, the junction contained 8 bases not matched to a gene. In germline, CDR1 is SGHDT, CDR2 YYEEEE. The DNA for the CDR3 is TGTGCCAGCAGCTTGAGAGCCATGGGAGGGGAGACCCAGTACTTC. Amino acid sequence: CASSLRAMGGETQYF. Full variable domain (remainder filled in from reference TRBV5-6 and TRBJ2-5): DAGVTQSPTHLIKTRGQQVTLRCSPKSGHDTVSWYQQALGQGPQFIFQYYEEEERQRGNFPDRFSGHQFPNYSSELNVNALLLGDSALYLCASSLRAMGGETQYFGPGTRLLVL.

This clonotype showed up many times. The chain couples TRBV2 to TRBJ2-7; D uncertain. The CDR3 runs 15 residues. The V end lost 1 base, the J end lost 5 bases, and 15 bases lay between the germline ends. Germline loops: CDR1 SNHLY, CDR2 FYNNEI. CDR3 sequence reads: CASSEERMRFDEQYV. The CDR3 DNA reads TGTGCCAGCAGTGAAGAAAGAATGCGATTCGACGAGCAGTACGTC.

This clonotype has just a few counts. V and J are TRBV27 and TRBJ2-1; 12 nucleotides agree with TRBD1. Germline lookup yields CDR1 MNHEY and CDR2 SMNVEV (reference sequence). This CDR3 is built from 18 residues. J gave up 1 base and V 6 bases, and 10 bases lay outside the gene matches. CDR3 region: CASRPGTGGFWSYNEQFF. CDR3 in DNA: TGTGCCAGCAGACCCGGGACAGGGGGCTTTTGGTCCTACAATGAGCAGTTCTTC.

This clonotype was recorded at least ten times. The chain employs TRBV6-1 and TRBJ2-3; D remains unclear. Germline CDR1 is MNHNS and CDR2 is SASEGT. CDR3 size: 12 residues. V lost 4 bases and J lost 2, with 4 bases in between. This CDR3 reads CASSGSTDTQYF. The CDR3 DNA follows: TGTGCCAGCAGTGGCTCCACAGATACGCAGTATTTT.

V is TRBV7-2 and J is TRBJ2-2; perhaps TRBD1 as D (6 bases). The germline V gene encodes CDR1 SGHTA and CDR2 FQGNSA. V gave up 4 bases and J gave up 6 bases, with 15 bases separating them. The CDR3 is made up of 15 amino acids. The CDR3 loop is CASSSQGRVAGELFF. The CDR3 nucleotides read TGTGCCAGCAGCTCCCAGGGGCGCGTGGCCGGGGAGCTGTTTTTT.

This clonotype showed up many times. The chain links TRBV18 to TRBJ1-5; D possibly corresponds to TRBD1 (6 bases). The V end was cut by 3 bases, the J end by 5 bases, with 14 bases between. CDR1 and CDR2 from the germline V gene are KGHSH and LQKENI. The CDR3 totals 15 residues. CDR3 DNA sequence: TGTGCCAGCTCACCTCCAGGGGCGGTTGATCAGCCCCAGCATTTT. Protein product: CASSPPGAVDQPQHF.

At least ten counts were recorded for this clonotype. The chain employs TRBV20-1 and TRBJ2-5, with 8 bases lining up with TRBD1. V lost 0 bases to trimming and J lost 1 base; unmatched junction nucleotides: 4. The germline V gene encodes CDR1 DFQATT and CDR2 SNEGSKA (reference sequence). The CDR3 length is 15 residues. The CDR3 loop is CSARDGQGLQETQYF. Here the CDR3 DNA reads TGCAGTGCTAGAGACGGACAGGGTCTCCAAGAGACCCAGTACTTC.

This rearrangement joins TRBV12-3 or TRBV12-4 to TRBJ1-1, with D uncertain. Trimming cost V 3 bases and J 8 bases, with 13 bases left between them. The CDR3 is 13 amino acids. CDR3 DNA sequence: TGTGCCAGCAGTTTTTGGGTCGGAGCGGAAGCTTTCTTT. It specifies CASSFWVGAEAFF.

This chain links TRBV9 with TRBJ2-3; D not certain. The V end lost 0 bases, the J end lost 0 bases, and 8 bases lay between the germline ends. CDR1 is SGDLS and CDR2 is YYNGEE in the germline V gene. The CDR3 consists of 15 residues. In nucleotides, the CDR3 is TGTGCCAGCAGCGTAGTCGCGGATAGCACAGATACGCAGTATTTT. Residues: CASSVVADSTDTQYF.

The chain is built from TRBV6-6 and TRBJ2-7; D is ambiguous. Trimming removed 6 bases from V and 4 bases from J, with 10 bases in between. Per the germline V gene, CDR1 is MNHNY and CDR2 is SVGAGI (reference sequence). This CDR3 has 12 amino acids. CDR3 region: CASSPQSYEQYV. The CDR3 DNA reads TGTGCCAGCAGCCCTCAGTCTTACGAGCAGTACGTC.

The J gene is TRBJ2-6, the V gene TRBV20-1, with 12 positions matching TRBD1. Germline loops: CDR1 DFQATT, CDR2 SNEGSKA (reference sequence). Germline trimming cut 3 bases from V and 2 bases from J; bases unmatched to any gene: 2. The CDR3 sequence is 16 residues long. CDR3 sequence reads: CSARGTGGPGANVLTF. The CDR3 region has the DNA TGCAGTGCTAGGGGGACAGGGGGCCCTGGGGCCAACGTCCTGACTTTC.

This clonotype was observed many times. The chain uses TRBV20-1 and TRBJ2-5, with D perhaps matching TRBD1 or TRBD2 (6 bases each). Germline V CDR1 and CDR2: DFQATT, SNEGSKA (reference sequence). Trimming shortened V by 4 bases and J by 5 bases, and 20 bases separated the two germline ends. CDR3 length: 15 residues. The CDR3 region is CSANRGGGRGETQYF. CDR3 DNA sequence: TGCAGTGCTAATCGAGGAGGGGGGCGAGGGGAGACCCAGTACTTC.

The chain has TRBV24-1 and TRBJ1-1, with D perhaps matching TRBD1 (6 bases). Deletions cut 7 bases from V and 4 bases from J, with 12 bases between. Germline V gene data show CDR1 as KGHDR and CDR2 as SFDVKD. This CDR3 comprises 13 residues. CDR3 amino acids: CATRNRVGTEAFF. CDR3 nucleotide sequence: TGTGCCACCAGAAACAGGGTGGGCACTGAAGCTTTCTTT.

This clonotype has more than one count but fewer than ten. The rearrangement joins TRBV6-6 to TRBJ1-5; possibly TRBD1 for D (5 bases). CDR1 is MNHNY, CDR2 SVGAGI, per germline (reference sequence). V gave up 0 bases and J gave up 6 bases, with 12 bases separating them. This CDR3 has 15 amino acids. In DNA form, the CDR3 reads TGTGCCAGCAGTTACTCAGGGGTGGCAGGTCAGCCCCAGCATTTT. Amino acid sequence: CASSYSGVAGQPQHF.

The chain employs TRBV5-1 and TRBJ2-5; TRBD2 matches at 14 bases. CDR1 is SGHRS, CDR2 YFSETQ, per germline. The CDR3 is 15 amino acids. Losses at the gene ends were 5 bases for V and 8 bases for J; bases not matched to a gene: 8. In DNA, the CDR3 is TGCGCCAGCAGTTCCGACGGGACTAGCGGGGGAACCCAGTACTTC. Translated, it gives CASSSDGTSGGTQYF. Looking up the rest from reference TRBV5-1 and TRBJ2-5 gives the full variable domain: KAGVTQTPRYLIKTRGQQVTLSCSPISGHRSVSWYQQTPGQGLQFLFEYFSETQRNKGNFPGRFSGRQFSNSRSEMNVSTLELGDSALYLCASSSDGTSGGTQYFGPGTRLLVL.

This clonotype was seen more than once but under ten times. The rearrangement joins TRBV9 to TRBJ2-3; D uncertain. CDR1 is SGDLS, CDR2 YYNGEE, per germline. The CDR3 covers 15 residues. Trimming removed 0 bases at V and 2 bases at J, with 10 bases between. CDR3 protein: CASSVASPTTDTQYF. The CDR3 DNA follows: TGTGCCAGCAGCGTAGCTAGTCCGACCACAGATACGCAGTATTTT.

This clonotype was detected only a few times. The rearrangement links TRBV2 to TRBJ1-5; no definite D call. CDR3 length equals 14 residues. Germline V lookup: CDR1 SNHLY, CDR2 FYNNEI. Trimming left V 6 bases short and J 1 base short, with 10 bases between. The chain's CDR3 is CASRIQLSNQPQHF. CDR3 sequence (DNA): TGTGCCAGCAGGATACAATTAAGCAATCAGCCCCAGCATTTT.

V usage is TRBV6-1 and J usage is TRBJ2-3; a possible D gene is TRBD2 (6 bases). Trimming stripped 6 bases from V and 2 bases from J, with 9 bases between. This CDR3 has 13 amino acids. The germline V gene encodes CDR1 MNHNS and CDR2 SASEGT. CDR3 in DNA: TGTGCCAGCAGGGACTACCTCACAGATACGCAGTATTTT. Its translation is CASRDYLTDTQYF.

In this sample, this clonotype turned up many times. This rearrangement joins TRBV10-3 to TRBJ1-2; 8 bases fit TRBD1. There are 16 residues in the CDR3. The germline gives CDR1 ENHRY, CDR2 SYGVKD. Losses at the gene ends were 3 bases for V and 2 bases for J; bases not matched to a gene: 8. The DNA for the CDR3 is TGTGCCATCAGTGATATACCGGGACAGGCAAACTATGGCTACACCTTC. Translating it yields CAISDIPGQANYGYTF.

This clonotype was counted between two and nine times. CDR3 in DNA: TGTGCCGGTTCAACAGCGGAACAAGAGACCCAGTACTTC. Translation gives CAGSTAEQETQYF. The V and J genes are TRBV6-2 or TRBV6-3 and TRBJ2-5; the D gene is possibly TRBD2 (5 bases). V gave up 11 bases and J gave up 2 bases, with 15 bases separating them. Germline-derived CDR1 and CDR2 are MNHEY and SVGEGT. The CDR3 sequence is 13 residues long.

V gene TRBV4-3 combines with J gene TRBJ2-5; 13 bases are shared with TRBD2. Per the germline V gene, CDR1 is LGHNA and CDR2 is YSLEER. V trimming: 6 bases; J trimming: 1 base; junction bases outside the gene matches: 5. This CDR3 has 16 residues. The chain's CDR3 is CASRRTSGGLQETQYF. The CDR3 DNA is TGCGCCAGCAGACGGACTAGCGGGGGCCTCCAAGAGACCCAGTACTTC.

V gene TRBV7-9 combines with J gene TRBJ1-2, with D possibly TRBD1 on 6 matching bases. This CDR3 spans 14 amino acids. Germline V gene data show CDR1 as SEHNR and CDR2 as FQNEAQ (reference sequence). Trimming pared 7 bases from V and 1 base from J, leaving 13 bases between. This CDR3 is CASTLTGVNYGYTF. The CDR3 DNA sequence: TGTGCCAGCACGCTGACAGGAGTTAACTATGGCTACACCTTC.